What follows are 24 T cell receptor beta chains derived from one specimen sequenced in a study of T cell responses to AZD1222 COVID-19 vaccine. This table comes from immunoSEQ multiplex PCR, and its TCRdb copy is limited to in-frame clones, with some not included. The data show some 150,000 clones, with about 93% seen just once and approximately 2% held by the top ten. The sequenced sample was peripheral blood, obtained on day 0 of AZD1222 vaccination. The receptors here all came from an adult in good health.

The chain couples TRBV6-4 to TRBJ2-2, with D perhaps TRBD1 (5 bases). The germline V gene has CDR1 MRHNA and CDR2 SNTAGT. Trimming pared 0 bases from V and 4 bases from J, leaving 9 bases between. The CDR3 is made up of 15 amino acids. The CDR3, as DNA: TGTGCCAGCAGTGACTCACCCGACAGCACCGGGGAGCTGTTTTTT. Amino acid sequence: CASSDSPDSTGELFF.

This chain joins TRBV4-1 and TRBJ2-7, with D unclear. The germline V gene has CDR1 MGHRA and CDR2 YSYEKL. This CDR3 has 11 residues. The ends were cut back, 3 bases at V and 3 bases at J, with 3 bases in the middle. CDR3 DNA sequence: TGCGCCAGCAGCCATAACTACGAGCAGTACTTC. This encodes CASSHNYEQYF.

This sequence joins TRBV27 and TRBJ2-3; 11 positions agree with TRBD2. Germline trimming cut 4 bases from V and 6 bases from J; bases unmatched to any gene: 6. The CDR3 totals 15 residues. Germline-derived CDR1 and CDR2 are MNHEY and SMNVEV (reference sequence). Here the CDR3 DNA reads TGTGCCAGCAGTTCCCGACTAGCGGGGTCCGATACGCAGTATTTT. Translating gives CASSSRLAGSDTQYF.

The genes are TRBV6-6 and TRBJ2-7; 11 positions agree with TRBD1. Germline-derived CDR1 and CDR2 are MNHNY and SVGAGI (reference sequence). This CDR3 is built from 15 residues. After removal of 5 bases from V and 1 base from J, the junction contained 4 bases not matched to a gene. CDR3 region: CASSPRDRGSYEQYF. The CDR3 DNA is TGTGCCAGCAGTCCCCGGGACAGGGGGTCCTACGAGCAGTACTTC.

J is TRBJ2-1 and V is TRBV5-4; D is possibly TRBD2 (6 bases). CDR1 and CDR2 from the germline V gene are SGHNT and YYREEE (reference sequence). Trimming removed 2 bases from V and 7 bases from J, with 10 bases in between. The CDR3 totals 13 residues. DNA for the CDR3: TGTGCCAGCAGCTTTGGAGGGAATAATGAGCAGTTCTTC. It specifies CASSFGGNNEQFF.

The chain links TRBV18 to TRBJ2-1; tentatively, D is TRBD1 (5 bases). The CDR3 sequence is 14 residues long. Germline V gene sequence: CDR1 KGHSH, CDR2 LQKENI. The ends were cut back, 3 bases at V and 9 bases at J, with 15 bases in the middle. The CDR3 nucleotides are TGTGCCAGCTCACCCACCGTCGACAGAGCTGAGCAGTTCTTC. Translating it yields CASSPTVDRAEQFF.

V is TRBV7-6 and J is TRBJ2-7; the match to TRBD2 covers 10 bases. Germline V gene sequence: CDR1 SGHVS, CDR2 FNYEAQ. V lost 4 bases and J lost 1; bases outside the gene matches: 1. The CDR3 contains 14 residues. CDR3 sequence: CASSSAGGSYEQYF. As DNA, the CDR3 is TGTGCCAGCAGCTCAGCGGGGGGGTCCTACGAGCAGTACTTC.

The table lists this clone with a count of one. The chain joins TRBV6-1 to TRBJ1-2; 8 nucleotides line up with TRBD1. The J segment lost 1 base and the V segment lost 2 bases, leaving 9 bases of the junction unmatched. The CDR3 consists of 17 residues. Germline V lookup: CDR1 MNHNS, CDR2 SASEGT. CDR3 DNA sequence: TGTGCCAGCAGTGAAAGCAAAAGGACAGGGCTTAACTATGGCTACACCTTC. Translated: CASSESKRTGLNYGYTF.

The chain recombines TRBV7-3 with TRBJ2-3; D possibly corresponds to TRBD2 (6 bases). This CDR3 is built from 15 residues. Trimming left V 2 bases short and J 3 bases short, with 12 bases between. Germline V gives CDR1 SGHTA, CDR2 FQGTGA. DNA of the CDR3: TGTGCCAGCAGCTTATCGACTAGTCCGACAGATACGCAGTATTTT. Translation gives CASSLSTSPTDTQYF.

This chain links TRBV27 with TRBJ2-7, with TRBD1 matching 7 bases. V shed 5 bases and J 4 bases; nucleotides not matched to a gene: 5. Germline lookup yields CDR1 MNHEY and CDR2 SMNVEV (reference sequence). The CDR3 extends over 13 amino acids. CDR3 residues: CASSHGQEYEQYF. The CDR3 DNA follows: TGTGCCAGCAGTCACGGACAGGAGTACGAGCAGTACTTC.

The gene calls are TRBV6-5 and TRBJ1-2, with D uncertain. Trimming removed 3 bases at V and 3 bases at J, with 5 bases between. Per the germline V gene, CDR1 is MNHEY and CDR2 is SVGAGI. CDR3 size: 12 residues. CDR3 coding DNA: TGTGCCAGCAGTTATAGTCACTATGGCTACACCTTC. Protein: CASSYSHYGYTF.

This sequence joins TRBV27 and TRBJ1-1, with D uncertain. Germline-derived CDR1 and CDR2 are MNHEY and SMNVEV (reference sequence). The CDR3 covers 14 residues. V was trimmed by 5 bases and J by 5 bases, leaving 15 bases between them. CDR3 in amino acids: CASSARVGGTEAFF. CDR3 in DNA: TGTGCCAGCAGTGCGCGAGTCGGCGGGACTGAAGCTTTCTTT.

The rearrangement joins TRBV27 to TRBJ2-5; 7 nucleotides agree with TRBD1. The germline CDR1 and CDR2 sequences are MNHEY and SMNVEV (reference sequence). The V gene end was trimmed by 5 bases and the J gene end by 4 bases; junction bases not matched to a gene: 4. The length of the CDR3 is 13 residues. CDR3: CASSSRQGETQYF. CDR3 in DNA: TGTGCCAGCAGTAGCCGACAGGGAGAGACCCAGTACTTC.

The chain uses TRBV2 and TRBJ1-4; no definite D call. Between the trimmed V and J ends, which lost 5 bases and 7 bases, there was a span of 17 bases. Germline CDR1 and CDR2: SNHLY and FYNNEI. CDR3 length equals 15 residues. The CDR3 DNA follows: TGTGCCAGCAGTACCCCTTGGACCAACGCTGAAAAACTGTTTTTT. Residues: CASSTPWTNAEKLFF.

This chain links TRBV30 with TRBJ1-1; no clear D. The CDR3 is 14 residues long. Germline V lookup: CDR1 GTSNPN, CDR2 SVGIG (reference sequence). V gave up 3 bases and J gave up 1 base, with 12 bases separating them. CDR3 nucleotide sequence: TGTGCCTGGAGCGAGGGTAGAGCGAACACTGAAGCTTTCTTT. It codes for CAWSEGRANTEAFF.

CDR3 coding DNA: TGTGCCAGCAGCTTTCTGAACGGGGGCGTGAACACCGGGGAGCTGTTTTTT. Its translation is CASSFLNGGVNTGELFF. The chain couples TRBV7-2 to TRBJ2-2, with D perhaps being TRBD1 or TRBD2 (6 bases each). CDR3 length: 17 residues. Germline lookup yields CDR1 SGHTA and CDR2 FQGNSA. V was shortened by 3 bases and J by 1 base, with 15 bases between the two germline ends.

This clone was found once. The CDR3 is CASSLDLWDRGRDSPTGELFF. In DNA, the CDR3 is TGCGCCAGCAGCTTGGATTTATGGGACAGGGGGCGCGATTCTCCCACCGGGGAGCTGTTTTTT. The chain recombines TRBV5-1 with TRBJ2-2; 12 bases match TRBD1. Germline V gene sequence: CDR1 SGHRS, CDR2 YFSETQ. Germline trimming cut 0 bases from V and 4 bases from J; bases unmatched to any gene: 16. The CDR3 is 21 amino acids. Looking up the rest from reference TRBV5-1 and TRBJ2-2 gives the full variable domain: KAGVTQTPRYLIKTRGQQVTLSCSPISGHRSVSWYQQTPGQGLQFLFEYFSETQRNKGNFPGRFSGRQFSNSRSEMNVSTLELGDSALYLCASSLDLWDRGRDSPTGELFFGEGSRLTVL.

This chain's CDR3 is CASSPSTPGTEAFF. CDR3 in DNA: TGTGCCAGCTCACCAAGCACCCCGGGCACTGAAGCTTTCTTT. The chain recombines TRBV18 with TRBJ1-1, with D unclear. This CDR3 comprises 14 residues. The V end was cut by 2 bases, the J end by 4 bases, with 11 bases between. Looked up from germline, CDR1 is KGHSH and CDR2 is LQKENI.

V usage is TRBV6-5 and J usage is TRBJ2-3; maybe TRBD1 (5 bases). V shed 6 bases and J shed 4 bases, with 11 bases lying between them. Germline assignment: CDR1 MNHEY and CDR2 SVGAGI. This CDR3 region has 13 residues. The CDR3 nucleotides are TGTGCCAGCAGCGGCAGGGCTTCAGATACGCAGTATTTT. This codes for CASSGRASDTQYF.

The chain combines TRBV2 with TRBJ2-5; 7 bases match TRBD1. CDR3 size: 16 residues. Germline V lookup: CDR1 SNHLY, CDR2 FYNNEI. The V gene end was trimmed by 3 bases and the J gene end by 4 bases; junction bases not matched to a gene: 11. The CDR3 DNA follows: TGTGCCAGCAGTGACGATGGGACAGCTAGGCCAGAGACCCAGTACTTC. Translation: CASSDDGTARPETQYF. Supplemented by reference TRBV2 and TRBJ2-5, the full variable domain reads EPEVTQTPSHQVTQMGQEVILRCVPISNHLYFYWYRQILGQKVEFLVSFYNNEISEKSEIFDDQFSVERPDGSNFTLKIRSTKLEDSAMYFCASSDDGTARPETQYFGPGTRLLVL.

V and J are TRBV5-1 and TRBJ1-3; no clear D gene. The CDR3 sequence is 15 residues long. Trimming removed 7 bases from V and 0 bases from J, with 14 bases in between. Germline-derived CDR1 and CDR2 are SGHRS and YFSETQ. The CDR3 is CASREQITSGNTIYF. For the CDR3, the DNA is TGCGCCAGCCGAGAACAGATTACCTCTGGAAACACCATATATTTT. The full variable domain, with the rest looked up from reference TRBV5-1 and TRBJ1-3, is KAGVTQTPRYLIKTRGQQVTLSCSPISGHRSVSWYQQTPGQGLQFLFEYFSETQRNKGNFPGRFSGRQFSNSRSEMNVSTLELGDSALYLCASREQITSGNTIYFGEGSWLTVV.

CDR3 residues: CASSPRAGNTEAFF. The CDR3 DNA sequence: TGTGCCAGCAGCCCCCGGGCGGGGAACACTGAAGCTTTCTTT. The rearrangement links TRBV5-4 to TRBJ1-1; no definite D call. Per germline, CDR1 SGHNT and CDR2 YYREEE (reference sequence). The CDR3 extends over 14 amino acids. Trimming took off 4 bases at V and 1 base at J, with 11 bases between the two ends.

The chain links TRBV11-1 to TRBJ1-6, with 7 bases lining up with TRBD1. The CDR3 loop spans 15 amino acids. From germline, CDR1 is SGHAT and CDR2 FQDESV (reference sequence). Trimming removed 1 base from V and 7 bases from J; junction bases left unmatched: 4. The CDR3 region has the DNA TGTGCCAGCAGCTTAGGTGCAGGGGGAAATTCACCCCTCCACTTT. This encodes CASSLGAGGNSPLHF.

In nucleotides, the CDR3 is TGTGCCAGCAGAGACATATTTAAGGGGGATGCAGCTTTCTTT. It codes for CASRDIFKGDAAFF. This chain joins TRBV5-4 and TRBJ1-1; D may be TRBD1 (6 bases). The V end lost 5 bases, the J end lost 10 bases, and 21 bases lay between the germline ends. The V gene's germline CDR1 is SGHNT and CDR2 YYREEE (reference sequence). This CDR3 spans 14 amino acids.